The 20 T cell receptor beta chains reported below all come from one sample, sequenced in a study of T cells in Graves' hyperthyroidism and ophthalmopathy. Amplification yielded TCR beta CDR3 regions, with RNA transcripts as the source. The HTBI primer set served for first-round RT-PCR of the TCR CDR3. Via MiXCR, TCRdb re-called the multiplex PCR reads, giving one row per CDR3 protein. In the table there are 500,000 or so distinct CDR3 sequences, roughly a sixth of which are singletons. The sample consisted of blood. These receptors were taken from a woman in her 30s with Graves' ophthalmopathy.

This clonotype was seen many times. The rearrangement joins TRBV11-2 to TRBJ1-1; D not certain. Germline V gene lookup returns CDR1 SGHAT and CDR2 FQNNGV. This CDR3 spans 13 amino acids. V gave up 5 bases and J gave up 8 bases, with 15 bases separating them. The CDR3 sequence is CASSLLEVREAFF. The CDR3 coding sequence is TGTGCCAGCAGCCTTTTGGAAGTAAGAGAAGCTTTCTTT.

CDR3 residues: CSATTGTQNTGELFF. In nucleotides, the CDR3 is TGCAGTGCCACAACCGGGACACAGAACACCGGGGAGCTGTTTTTT. The chain has TRBV20-1 and TRBJ2-2; D might be TRBD1 (6 bases). CDR1 DFQATT and CDR2 SNEGSKA come from the germline V gene (reference sequence). The CDR3 totals 15 residues. V was clipped by 6 bases and J by 1 base, with 15 bases between them.

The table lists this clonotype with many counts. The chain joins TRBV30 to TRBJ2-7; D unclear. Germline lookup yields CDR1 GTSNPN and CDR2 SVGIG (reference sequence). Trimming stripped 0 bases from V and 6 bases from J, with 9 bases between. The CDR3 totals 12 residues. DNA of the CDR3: TGTGCCTGGAGTGTAAGGTCAGGCGAGCAGTACTTC. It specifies CAWSVRSGEQYF.

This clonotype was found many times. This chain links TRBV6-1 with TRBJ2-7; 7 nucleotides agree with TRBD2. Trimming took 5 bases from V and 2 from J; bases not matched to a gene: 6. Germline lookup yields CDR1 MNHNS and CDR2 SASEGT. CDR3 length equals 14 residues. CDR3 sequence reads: CASSYSLAAYEQYF. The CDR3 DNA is TGTGCCAGCAGTTACAGCCTAGCGGCCTACGAGCAGTACTTC.

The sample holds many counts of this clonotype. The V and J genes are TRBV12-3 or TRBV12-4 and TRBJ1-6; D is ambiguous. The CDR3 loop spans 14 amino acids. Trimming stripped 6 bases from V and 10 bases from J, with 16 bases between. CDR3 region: CASSPQAIGSPLHF. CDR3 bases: TGTGCCAGCAGCCCGCAGGCGATCGGGTCACCCCTCCACTTT.

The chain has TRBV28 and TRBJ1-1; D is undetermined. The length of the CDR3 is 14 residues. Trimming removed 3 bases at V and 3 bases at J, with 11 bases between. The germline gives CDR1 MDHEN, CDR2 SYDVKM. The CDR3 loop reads CASSLATSHTEAFF. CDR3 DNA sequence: TGTGCCAGCAGTTTGGCCACCTCCCACACTGAAGCTTTCTTT.

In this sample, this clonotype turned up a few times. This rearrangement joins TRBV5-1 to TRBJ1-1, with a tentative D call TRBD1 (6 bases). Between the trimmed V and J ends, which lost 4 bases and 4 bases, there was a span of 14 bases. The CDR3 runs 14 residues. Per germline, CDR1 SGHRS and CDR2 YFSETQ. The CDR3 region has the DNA TGCGCCAGCAGCACCGAAGGGGGTACCACTGAAGCTTTCTTT. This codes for CASSTEGGTTEAFF.

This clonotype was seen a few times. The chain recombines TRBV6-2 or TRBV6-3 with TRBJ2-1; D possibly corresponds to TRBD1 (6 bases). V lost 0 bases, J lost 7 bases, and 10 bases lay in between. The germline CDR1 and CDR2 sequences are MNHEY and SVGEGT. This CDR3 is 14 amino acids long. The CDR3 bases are TGTGCCAGCAGTTACTCCGCCAGGGGAAATGAGCAGTTCTTC. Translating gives CASSYSARGNEQFF.

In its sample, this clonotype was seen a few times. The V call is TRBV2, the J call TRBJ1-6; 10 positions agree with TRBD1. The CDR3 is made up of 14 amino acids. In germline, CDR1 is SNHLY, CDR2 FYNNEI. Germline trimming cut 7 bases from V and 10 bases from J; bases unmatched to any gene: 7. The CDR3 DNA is TGTGCCAGCAACCCGGGACAGGGGAGGTCACCCCTCCACTTT. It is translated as CASNPGQGRSPLHF.

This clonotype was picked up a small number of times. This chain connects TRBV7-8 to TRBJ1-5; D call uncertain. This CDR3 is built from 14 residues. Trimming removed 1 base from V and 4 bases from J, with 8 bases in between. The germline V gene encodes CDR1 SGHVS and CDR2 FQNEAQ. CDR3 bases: TGTGCCAGCAGCTTAGGGAACCCTAATCAGCCCCAGCATTTT. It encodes CASSLGNPNQPQHF.

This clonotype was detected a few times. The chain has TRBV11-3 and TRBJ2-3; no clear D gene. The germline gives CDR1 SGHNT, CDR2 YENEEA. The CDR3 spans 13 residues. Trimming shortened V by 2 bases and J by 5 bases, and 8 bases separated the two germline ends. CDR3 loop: CASSLQSRDTQYF. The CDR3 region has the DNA TGTGCCAGCAGCTTACAGAGCCGAGATACGCAGTATTTT.

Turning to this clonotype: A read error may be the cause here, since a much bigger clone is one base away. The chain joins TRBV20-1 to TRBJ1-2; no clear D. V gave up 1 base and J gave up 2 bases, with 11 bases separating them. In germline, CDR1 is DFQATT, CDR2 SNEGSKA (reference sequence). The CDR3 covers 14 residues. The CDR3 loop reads CSARVALGNYGYTF. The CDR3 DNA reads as TGCAGTGCTAGAGTGGCACTGGGAAACTATGGCTACACCTTC.

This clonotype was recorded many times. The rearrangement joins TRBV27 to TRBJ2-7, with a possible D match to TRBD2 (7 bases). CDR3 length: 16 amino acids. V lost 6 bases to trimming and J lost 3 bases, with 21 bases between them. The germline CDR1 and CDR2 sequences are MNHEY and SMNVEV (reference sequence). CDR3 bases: TGTGCCAGCAGGGGGGGGGCTATCGGGGACCTCTACGAGCAGTACTTC. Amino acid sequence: CASRGGAIGDLYEQYF.

CDR3 sequence reads: CASMGALNEKLFF. The CDR3 nucleotides are TGTGCCAGCATGGGGGCCCTTAATGAAAAACTGTTTTTT. The V call is TRBV28, the J call TRBJ1-4, with D possibly matching TRBD1 (6 bases). The length of the CDR3 is 13 residues. Trimming removed 7 bases from V and 4 bases from J, with 10 bases in between. CDR1 is MDHEN and CDR2 is SYDVKM in the germline V gene.

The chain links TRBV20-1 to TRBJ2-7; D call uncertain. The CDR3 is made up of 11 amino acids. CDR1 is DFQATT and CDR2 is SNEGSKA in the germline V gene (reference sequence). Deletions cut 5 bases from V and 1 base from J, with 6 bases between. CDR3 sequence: CSAEISYEQYF. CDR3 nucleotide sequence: TGCAGTGCTGAGATATCCTACGAGCAGTACTTC.

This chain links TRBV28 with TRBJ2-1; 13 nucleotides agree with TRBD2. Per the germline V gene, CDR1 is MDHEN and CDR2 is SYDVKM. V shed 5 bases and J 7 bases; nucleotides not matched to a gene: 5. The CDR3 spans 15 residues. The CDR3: CASSVLAGGMNEQFF. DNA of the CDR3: TGTGCCAGCAGTGTACTAGCGGGAGGGATGAATGAGCAGTTCTTC.

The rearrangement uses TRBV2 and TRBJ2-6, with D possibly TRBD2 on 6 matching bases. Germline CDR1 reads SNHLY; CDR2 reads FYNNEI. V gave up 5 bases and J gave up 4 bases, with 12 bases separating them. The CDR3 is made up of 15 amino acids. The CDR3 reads CASSRKRVGANVLTF. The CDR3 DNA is TGTGCCAGCAGTCGAAAGCGGGTCGGGGCCAACGTCCTGACTTTC.

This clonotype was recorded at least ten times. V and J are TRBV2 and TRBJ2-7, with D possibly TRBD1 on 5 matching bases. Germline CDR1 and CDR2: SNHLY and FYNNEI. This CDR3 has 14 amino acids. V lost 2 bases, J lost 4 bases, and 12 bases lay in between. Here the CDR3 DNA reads TGTGCCAGCAGTGAACAGGGTGGACGATACGAGCAGTACTTC. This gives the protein CASSEQGGRYEQYF.

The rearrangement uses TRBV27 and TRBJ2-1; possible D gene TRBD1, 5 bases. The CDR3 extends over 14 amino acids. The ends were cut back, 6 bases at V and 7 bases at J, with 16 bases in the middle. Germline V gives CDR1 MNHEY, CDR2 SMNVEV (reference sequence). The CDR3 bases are TGTGCCAGCAGCCAAGGGGCAGGGCGGAATGAGCAGTTCTTC. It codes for CASSQGAGRNEQFF.

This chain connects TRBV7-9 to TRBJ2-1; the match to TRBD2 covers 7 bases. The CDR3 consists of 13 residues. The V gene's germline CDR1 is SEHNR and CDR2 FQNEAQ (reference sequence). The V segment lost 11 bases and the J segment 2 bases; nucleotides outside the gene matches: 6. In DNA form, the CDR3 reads TGTGCCGTAGCGGGTGGGACCTACAATGAGCAGTTCTTC. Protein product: CAVAGGTYNEQFF.